These 6 T cell receptor beta chains share one sample of origin, sequenced in a study of tumor and adjacent non-tumor tissue in lung cancer. The template was RNA from unsorted bulk tissue. Three rounds of nested PCR, following a modified ARM-PCR protocol, produced the TCRbeta library. In TCRdb, the multiplex PCR reads were re-called with MiXCR into one record per CDR3 protein. Found here are roughly 81,000 distinct CDR3 sequences, 61% of them singletons; the top ten hold 15%. The specimen sequenced was lung tumor tissue. These receptors were collected from a man between 65 and 80 years old with non-small cell lung cancer.

This clonotype has a handful of counts. One end of the junction does not line up with germline, which may come from a read error. J is TRBJ1-2 and V is TRBV7-9; perhaps TRBD1 as D (5 bases). There are 14 residues in the CDR3. The V gene's germline CDR1 is SEHNR and CDR2 FQNEAQ (reference sequence). CDR3 amino acids: CTSSLPGRNYGYTF. The CDR3 nucleotides are TGTACCAGCAGCTTACCGGGACGAAACTATGGCTACACCTTC.

V and J are TRBV11-1 and TRBJ2-5; 8 bases are a match to TRBD1. The germline CDR1 and CDR2 sequences are SGHAT and FQDESV (reference sequence). Trimming cost V 5 bases and J 14 bases; bases outside gene matches: 10. The CDR3 covers 12 residues. The CDR3 coding sequence is TGTGCCAGCAGCGGGGTCGGACAGGGCCACTACTTC. Its translation is CASSGVGQGHYF.

Points on this clonotype: Its ends do not fully match the called genes, so a read error is possible. The J gene is TRBJ2-1, the V gene TRBV11-1; the match to TRBD2 covers 8 bases. Germline assignment: CDR1 SGHAT and CDR2 FQDESV (reference sequence). This CDR3 contains 16 residues. The CDR3 coding sequence is TGTGCCAGCAGCCCCTTTCGGAGCGGGGGCTACAATGACCAGTTCTTC. This codes for CASSPFRSGGYNDQFF.

The chain couples TRBV7-9 to TRBJ1-2, with 9 bases aligning to TRBD1. V trimming: 5 bases; J trimming: 6 bases; junction bases outside the gene matches: 10. This CDR3 is built from 15 residues. Germline values: CDR1 SEHNR, CDR2 FQNEAQ (reference sequence). The CDR3 spells CASSLIRDRDHGYTF. CDR3 in DNA: TGTGCCAGCAGCCTGATCCGGGACAGGGACCATGGCTACACCTTC.

About this clonotype: An end of the junction differs from the germline gene, which may be a read error. This chain uses TRBV6-1 with TRBJ2-1, with 7 nucleotides matching TRBD2. Germline-derived CDR1 and CDR2 are MNHNS and SASEGT. This CDR3 contains 17 residues. CDR3 region: CATSEERGLVAYNEQFF. The CDR3, as DNA: TGTGCCACCAGTGAAGAACGAGGACTAGTAGCATACAATGAGCAGTTCTTC.

Of note for this clonotype: Relative to the germline gene, one junction end is altered; a read error may explain this. V is TRBV28 and J is TRBJ2-7; unclear D gene. The CDR3 spans 11 residues. Germline lookup yields CDR1 MDHEN and CDR2 SYDVKM. CDR3 in amino acids: CASSGPFKQCF. CDR3 nucleotide sequence: TGTGCCAGCTCTGGGCCATTCAAGCAGTGCTTC.